The T cell receptor beta chain under discussion was sequenced for a study of CD8 T cells in ankylosing spondylitis. Study-level results: Disease-linked clones proved CD8+ and comparatively uncommon in peripheral blood. Within matched ankylosing spondylitis synovial fluid, disease-linked clones were reportedly significantly enriched. A motif in TCR beta, a set of several highly homologous variants, appeared characteristic of ankylosing spondylitis blood. Before this, some motif variants had been reported in reactive arthritis synovial fluid and blood.

The V and J ends lost 7 bases and 7 bases respectively, with 10 bases between them. Germline V lookup: CDR1 DFQATT, CDR2 SNEGSKA (reference sequence). This CDR3 has 10 residues. A remark on this clonotype: The antigen is not known.

5'-RACE, quantitative and with molecular barcodes, yielded the TCR beta libraries. Via MiXCR, TCRdb re-called the 5' RACE reads, giving one row per CDR3 protein. This sample has 700,000 to 850,000 distinct CDR3 sequences, with about an eighth found just once. J is TRBJ2-5 and V is TRBV20-1; D remains ambiguous. Sequenced input: blood, either unsorted or a sorted T cell fraction (not recorded which). This TCR was recovered from a male donor with ankylosing spondylitis. The CDR3 is CSVPVGTQYF. The CDR3 nucleotides read TGCAGTGTACCTGTGGGGACCCAGTACTTC.